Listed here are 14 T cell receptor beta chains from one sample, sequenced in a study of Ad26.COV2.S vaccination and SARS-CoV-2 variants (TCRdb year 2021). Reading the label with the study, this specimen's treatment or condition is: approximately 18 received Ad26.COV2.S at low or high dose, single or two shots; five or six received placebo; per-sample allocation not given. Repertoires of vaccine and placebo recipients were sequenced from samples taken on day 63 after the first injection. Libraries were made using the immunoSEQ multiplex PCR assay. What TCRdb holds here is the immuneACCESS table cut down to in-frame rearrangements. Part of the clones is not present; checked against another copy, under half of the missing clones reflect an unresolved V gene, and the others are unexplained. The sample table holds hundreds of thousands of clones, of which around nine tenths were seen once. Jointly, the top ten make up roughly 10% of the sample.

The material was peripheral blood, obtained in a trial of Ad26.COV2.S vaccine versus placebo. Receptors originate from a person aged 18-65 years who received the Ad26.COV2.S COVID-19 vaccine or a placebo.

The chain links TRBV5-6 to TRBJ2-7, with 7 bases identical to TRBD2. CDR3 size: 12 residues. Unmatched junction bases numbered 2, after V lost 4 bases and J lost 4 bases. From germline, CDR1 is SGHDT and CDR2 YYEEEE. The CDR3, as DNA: TGTGCCAGCAGCCCCGGGGGGTACGAGCAGTACTTC. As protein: CASSPGGYEQYF.

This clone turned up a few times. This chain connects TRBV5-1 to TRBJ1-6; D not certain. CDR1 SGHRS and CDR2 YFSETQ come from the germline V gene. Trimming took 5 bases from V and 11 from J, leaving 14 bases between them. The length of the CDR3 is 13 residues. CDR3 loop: CASSPGGEPPLHF. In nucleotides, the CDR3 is TGCGCCAGCAGTCCAGGAGGCGAGCCACCCCTCCACTTT.

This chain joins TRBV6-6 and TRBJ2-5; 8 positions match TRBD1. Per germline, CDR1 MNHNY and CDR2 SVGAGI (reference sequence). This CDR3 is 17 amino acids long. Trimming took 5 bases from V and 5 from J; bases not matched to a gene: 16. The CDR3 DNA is TGTGCCAGCAGTCCACCCGGCGGGGCAGGGGGCGGGGAGACCCAGTACTTC. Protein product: CASSPPGGAGGGETQYF.

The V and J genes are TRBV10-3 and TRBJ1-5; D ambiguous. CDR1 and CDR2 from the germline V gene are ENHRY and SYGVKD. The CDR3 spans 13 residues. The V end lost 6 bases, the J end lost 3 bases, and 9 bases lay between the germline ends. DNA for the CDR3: TGTGCCATCAGACCAGAATCCAATCAGCCCCAGCATTTT. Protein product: CAIRPESNQPQHF.

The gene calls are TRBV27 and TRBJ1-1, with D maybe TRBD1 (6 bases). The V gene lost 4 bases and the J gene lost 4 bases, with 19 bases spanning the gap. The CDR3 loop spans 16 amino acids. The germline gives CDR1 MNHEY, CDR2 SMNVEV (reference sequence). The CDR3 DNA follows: TGTGCCAGCAGTTCTATTCTACAGGGATCCGCCACTGAAGCTTTCTTT. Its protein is CASSSILQGSATEAFF.

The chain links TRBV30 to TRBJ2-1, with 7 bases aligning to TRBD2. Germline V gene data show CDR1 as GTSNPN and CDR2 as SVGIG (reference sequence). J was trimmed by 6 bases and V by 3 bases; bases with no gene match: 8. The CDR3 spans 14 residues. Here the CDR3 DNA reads TGTGCCTGGAGATCGTCTAGCGGACGCAATGAGCAGTTCTTC. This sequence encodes CAWRSSSGRNEQFF.

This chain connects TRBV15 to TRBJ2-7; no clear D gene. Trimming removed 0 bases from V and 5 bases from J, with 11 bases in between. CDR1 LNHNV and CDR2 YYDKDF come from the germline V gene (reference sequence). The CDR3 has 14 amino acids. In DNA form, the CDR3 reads TGTGCCACCAGCAGAGATGGCAGAAGCGACGAGCAGTACTTC. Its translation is CATSRDGRSDEQYF.

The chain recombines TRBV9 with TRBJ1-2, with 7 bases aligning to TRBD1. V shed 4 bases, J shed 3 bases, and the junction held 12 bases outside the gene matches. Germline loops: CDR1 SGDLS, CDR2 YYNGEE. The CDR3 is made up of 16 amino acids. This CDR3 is CASSTHPGTVDYGYTF. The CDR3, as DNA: TGTGCCAGCAGCACCCACCCCGGGACAGTTGACTATGGCTACACCTTC.

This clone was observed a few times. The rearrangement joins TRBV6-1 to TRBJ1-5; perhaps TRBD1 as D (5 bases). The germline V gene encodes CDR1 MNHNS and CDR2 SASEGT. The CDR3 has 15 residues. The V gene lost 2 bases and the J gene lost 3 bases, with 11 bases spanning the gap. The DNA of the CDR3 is TGTGCCAGCAGTGAAAGGGGAGGGTACAATCAGCCCCAGCATTTT. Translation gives CASSERGGYNQPQHF.

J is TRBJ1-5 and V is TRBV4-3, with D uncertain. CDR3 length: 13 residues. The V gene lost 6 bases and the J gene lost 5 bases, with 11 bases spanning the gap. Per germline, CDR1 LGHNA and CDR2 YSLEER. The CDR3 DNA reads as TGCGCCAGCAGTCAAAAGGGATATCAGCCCCAGCATTTT. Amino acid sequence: CASSQKGYQPQHF.

The DNA for the CDR3 is TGTGCCAGCAGTGAAAGCGGGGTGGACGAGCAGTACTTC. Translation: CASSESGVDEQYF. The chain combines TRBV6-1 with TRBJ2-7, with TRBD2 matching 7 bases. The V gene's germline CDR1 is MNHNS and CDR2 SASEGT. The CDR3 loop spans 13 amino acids. V dropped 2 bases and J dropped 5; count of bases not matched to a gene: 3.

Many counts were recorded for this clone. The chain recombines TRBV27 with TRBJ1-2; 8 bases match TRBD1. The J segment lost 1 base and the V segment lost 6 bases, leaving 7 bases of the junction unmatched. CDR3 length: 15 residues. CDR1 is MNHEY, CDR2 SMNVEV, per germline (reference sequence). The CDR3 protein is CASSPDRDHNYGYTF. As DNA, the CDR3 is TGTGCCAGCAGCCCGGACAGGGACCATAACTATGGCTACACCTTC.

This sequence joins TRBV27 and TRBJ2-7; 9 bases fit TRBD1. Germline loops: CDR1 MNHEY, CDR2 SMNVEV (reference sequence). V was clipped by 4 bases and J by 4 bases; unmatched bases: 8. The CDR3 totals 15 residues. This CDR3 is CASSSRQGGRYEQYF. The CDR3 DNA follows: TGTGCCAGCAGTTCGCGACAGGGGGGTAGGTACGAGCAGTACTTC.

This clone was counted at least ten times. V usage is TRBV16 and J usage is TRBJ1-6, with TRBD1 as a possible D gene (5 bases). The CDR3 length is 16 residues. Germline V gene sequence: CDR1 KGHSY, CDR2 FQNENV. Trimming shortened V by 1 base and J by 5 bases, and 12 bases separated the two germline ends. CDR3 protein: CASSQLQGQNNSPLHF. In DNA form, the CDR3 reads TGTGCCAGCAGCCAATTGCAGGGTCAGAATAATTCACCCCTCCACTTT.